Listed below are T cell receptor beta chains from one sample, sequenced in a study of T cell responses to AZD1222 COVID-19 vaccine. Sequencing used immunoSEQ multiplex PCR; TCRdb keeps in-frame clones, though not all of them. The table has 150,000 or so clones, about 91% seen once; the top ten hold 1.4%. The sample was peripheral blood, taken on day 0 of AZD1222 vaccination. The receptor source for this set is an adult in good health. Both conserved end residues are part of each CDR3. The D gene is left open where the match is weak. Part of the rows lack a size; the others show once, few, many or a class for expanded clones.

>TRBJ2-7|TRBV24-1|TRBD1|-
TGTGCCACCGGGACAGGGAGAACCTACGAGCAGTACTTC
CATGTGRTYEQYF
>TRBJ1-1|TRBV5-4|-|-
TGTGCCAGCAGCTTACGCCAAGGAGAGAACACTGAAGCTTTCTTT
CASSLRQGENTEAFF
>TRBJ1-6|TRBV6-1|-|-
TGTGCCAGCAGTGACCGGGACAACTATAATTCACCCCTCCACTTT
CASSDRDNYNSPLHF
>TRBJ1-5|TRBV2|-|-
TGTGCCAGCAGTGAATCGATACTATTGCCCCAGCATTTT
CASSESILLPQHF
>TRBJ1-2|TRBV30|TRBD1|-
TGTGCCTGGAGGGCGACCGGGACAGGGGACTTATGGGGCGGCTACACCTTC
CAWRATGTGDLWGGYTF
>TRBJ2-3|TRBV27|-|-
TGTGCCAGCAGTCTCGGGACCCCCGGAGTAGATACGCAGTATTTT
CASSLGTPGVDTQYF
>TRBJ1-6|TRBV7-2|-|-
TGTGCCAGCAGCTTAGAGGTCGGCCGCGGGTCACCCCTCCACTTT
CASSLEVGRGSPLHF
>TRBJ1-2|TRBV6-2/TRBV6-3|-|-
TGTGCCAGCAGTTACTTCGGGAGCTACACCTTC
CASSYFGSYTF
>TRBJ1-1|TRBV6-1|-|few
TGTGCCAGCAGTGACCCCGGGGGGCGGGGGAACACTGAAGCTTTCTTT
CASSDPGGRGNTEAFF
>TRBJ2-7|TRBV4-3|-|-
TGCGCCAGCAGCCAAGATCGTGCGGACCCCTACGAGCAGTACTTC
CASSQDRADPYEQYF
>TRBJ1-6|TRBV3-1/TRBV3-2|-|-
TGTGCCAGCAGCCAAGACGCAGGGAGCTCACCCCTCCACTTT
CASSQDAGSSPLHF
>TRBJ2-2|TRBV2|TRBD2|-
TGTGCCAGCAGTGAGTGGCGGGGGGGACCCGGGGAGCTGTTTTTT
CASSEWRGGPGELFF
>TRBJ2-5|TRBV5-1|TRBD2|-
TGCGCCAGCAGCTTGGCGGCTAGCGGGGGGCAAGAGACCCAGTACTTC
CASSLAASGGQETQYF
>TRBJ2-3|TRBV19|-|-
TGTGCCAGTAGTACCTTTGAAACTAGCACAGATACGCAGTATTTT
CASSTFETSTDTQYF
>TRBJ1-1|TRBV12-5|TRBD1|-
TGTGCTAGTGGTCCCGCACGGACAGGGGCGGACACTGAAGCTTTCTTT
CASGPARTGADTEAFF
>TRBJ1-1|TRBV19|-|-
TGTGCCACCTTCGGGGGGGTATCGGGTCCTGAAGCTTTCTTT
CATFGGVSGPEAFF
>TRBJ2-3|TRBV7-2|TRBD1|-
TGTGCCAGCAGCTTGGGACAGGGGAGCACAGATACGCAGTATTTT
CASSLGQGSTDTQYF
>TRBJ1-1|TRBV9|-|-
TGTGCCAGCAGCGTAGATCCCGGGTTGGGGGGGAACACTGAAGCTTTCTTT
CASSVDPGLGGNTEAFF
>TRBJ2-5|TRBV3-1/TRBV3-2|-|-
TGTGCCAGCAGCCAAGATGGGAGGGGGCAGACCCAGTACTTC
CASSQDGRGQTQYF
>TRBJ1-3|TRBV4-1|-|-
TGCGCCAGCAGCCTGGGGGTCTCTGGAAACACCATATATTTT
CASSLGVSGNTIYF
>TRBJ2-7|TRBV6-5|-|once
TGTGCCAGCAGTAGGGACGGAGGCTTGGGGGACGAGCAGTACTTC
CASSRDGGLGDEQYF
>TRBJ2-1|TRBV27|-|-
TGTGCCAGCAGTCCTGTAGCGGTTCTCTCCTACAATGAGCAGTTCTTC
CASSPVAVLSYNEQFF
>TRBJ2-7|TRBV19|TRBD2|-
TGTGCCAGTAGTAGGGGGAGGGAATCCTACGAGCAGTACTTC
CASSRGRESYEQYF
>TRBJ2-3|TRBV11-3|TRBD2|-
TGTGCCAGCAGCCGACTCGGAGCGGGAGGCCTCACAGATACGCAGTATTTT
CASSRLGAGGLTDTQYF
>TRBJ1-1|TRBV7-3|-|few
TGTGCCAGCAGCCGAGAAATGAACACTGAAGCTTTCTTT
CASSREMNTEAFF
>TRBJ2-3|TRBV5-1|-|-
TGCGCCAGCAGCCCTGGCCGGTCAGATACGCAGTATTTT
CASSPGRSDTQYF
>TRBJ2-3|TRBV7-2|-|-
TGTGCCAGCAGCTTAGGACTAGCCTGGGGGGGCACGCAGTATTTT
CASSLGLAWGGTQYF
>TRBJ1-1|TRBV10-2|-|-
TGCGCCAGCACCCTGGGGGGGAACACTGAAGCTTTCTTT
CASTLGGNTEAFF
>TRBJ1-5|TRBV19|TRBD1|-
TGTGCCAGTAAGAAGAAGGGACAGTATAGCAATCAGCCCCAGCATTTT
CASKKKGQYSNQPQHF
>TRBJ2-1|TRBV28|TRBD1|-
TGTGCCAGCAGTCCACTTTCGGGACAGGGCTCCTACAATGAGCAGTTCTTC
CASSPLSGQGSYNEQFF
>TRBJ1-1|TRBV18|-|-
TGTGCCAGCTCACCGATGGATCTTATGAACACTGAAGCTTTCTTT
CASSPMDLMNTEAFF
>TRBJ1-1|TRBV2|-|-
TGTGCCCTCCGGGGGCGGCCCGACACTGAAGCTTTCTTT
CALRGRPDTEAFF